Below, 8 T cell receptor beta chains from the same sample are listed, as sequenced in a study of blood T cell repertoires in COVID-19. Produced via immunoSEQ multiplex PCR; TCRdb's table is partial and in-frame only. The repertoire holds over 200,000 clones, with around 80% as singletons. Material for sequencing was peripheral blood. Every receptor here comes from a woman of 80 years or more with active or convalescent COVID-19.

V and J are TRBV6-5 and TRBJ1-4; D uncertain. This CDR3 has 15 amino acids. Trimming cost V 7 bases and J 0 bases, with 12 bases left between them. Germline loops: CDR1 MNHEY, CDR2 SVGAGI. For the CDR3, the DNA is TGTGCCAGCAACCGAAACACCGCAACTAATGAAAAACTGTTTTTT. It specifies CASNRNTATNEKLFF.

V and J are TRBV4-1 and TRBJ1-2, with D perhaps TRBD1 (5 bases). Germline loops: CDR1 MGHRA, CDR2 YSYEKL. The V end lost 4 bases, the J end lost 8 bases, and 14 bases lay between the germline ends. The CDR3 loop spans 13 amino acids. CDR3 sequence reads: CASSRRGEGGYTF. CDR3 coding DNA: TGCGCCAGCAGCCGTAGAGGGGAGGGAGGCTACACCTTC.

The chain recombines TRBV6-5 with TRBJ1-2, with 10 bases fitting TRBD1. With 10 bases clipped from V and 3 bases from J, the junction kept 5 bases outside the gene matches. CDR1 and CDR2 (germline): MNHEY, SVGAGI. This CDR3 is built from 13 residues. The DNA of the CDR3 is TGTGCCACTCGGACAGGGGGGGACTATGGCTACACCTTC. Translated, it gives CATRTGGDYGYTF.

This clone was found once. The chain joins TRBV7-9 to TRBJ2-1, with a possible D match to TRBD2 (6 bases). The V and J ends lost 4 bases and 13 bases respectively, with 11 bases between them. This CDR3 region has 11 residues. Germline CDR1 SEHNR, CDR2 FQNEAQ (reference sequence). CDR3 in amino acids: CASSSGVDQFF. The CDR3 DNA follows: TGTGCCAGCAGCTCGGGGGTAGATCAGTTCTTC.

This rearrangement joins TRBV10-3 to TRBJ1-2, with TRBD1 identical over 9 bases. The length of the CDR3 is 13 residues. The J segment lost 6 bases and the V segment lost 6 bases, leaving 5 bases of the junction unmatched. The germline V gene encodes CDR1 ENHRY and CDR2 SYGVKD. The CDR3 coding sequence is TGTGCCATCAGGGGGGACAGGGCGAATGGCTACACCTTC. Its protein product is CAIRGDRANGYTF.

V is TRBV6-5 and J is TRBJ1-1; D is ambiguous. The CDR3 consists of 14 residues. Germline CDR1 is MNHEY and CDR2 is SVGAGI. V lost 2 bases, J lost 4 bases, and 11 bases lay in between. The CDR3 loop reads CASSYVGEGTEAFF. DNA for the CDR3: TGTGCCAGCAGTTACGTGGGCGAGGGCACTGAAGCTTTCTTT.

The genes are TRBV10-3 and TRBJ2-1, with D unresolved. Germline V CDR1 and CDR2: ENHRY, SYGVKD. This CDR3 has 11 residues. With 3 bases removed from V and 12 bases from J, the gap between germline ends came to 9 bases. CDR3 amino acids: CAISESVTQFF. CDR3 nucleotides: TGTGCCATCAGTGAATCGGTCACGCAGTTCTTC.

The chain combines TRBV5-4 with TRBJ2-7; D gene unclear. Germline loops: CDR1 SGHNT, CDR2 YYREEE (reference sequence). Trimming pared 4 bases from V and 3 bases from J, leaving 2 bases between. CDR3 length equals 10 residues. CDR3: CASSHYEQYF. The CDR3, as DNA: TGTGCCAGCAGCCACTACGAGCAGTACTTC.